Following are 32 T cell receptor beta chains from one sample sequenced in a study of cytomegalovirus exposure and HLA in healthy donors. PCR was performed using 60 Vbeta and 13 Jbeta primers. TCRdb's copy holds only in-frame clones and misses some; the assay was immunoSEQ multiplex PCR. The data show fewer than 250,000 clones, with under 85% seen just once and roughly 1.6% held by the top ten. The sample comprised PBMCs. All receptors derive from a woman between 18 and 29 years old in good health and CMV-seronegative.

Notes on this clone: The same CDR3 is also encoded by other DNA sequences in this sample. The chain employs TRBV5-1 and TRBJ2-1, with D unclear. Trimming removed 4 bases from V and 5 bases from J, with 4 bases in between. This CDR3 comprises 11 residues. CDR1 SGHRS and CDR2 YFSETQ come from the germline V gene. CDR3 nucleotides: TGCGCCAGCAGCCCGGACAATGAGCAGTTCTTC. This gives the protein CASSPDNEQFF.

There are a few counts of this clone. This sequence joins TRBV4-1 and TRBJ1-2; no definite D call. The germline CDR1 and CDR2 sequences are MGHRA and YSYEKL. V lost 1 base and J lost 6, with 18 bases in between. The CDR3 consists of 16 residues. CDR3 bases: TGCGCCAGCAGCCAAGCCCAGACACGGCCGCCAGATGGCTACACCTTC. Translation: CASSQAQTRPPDGYTF.

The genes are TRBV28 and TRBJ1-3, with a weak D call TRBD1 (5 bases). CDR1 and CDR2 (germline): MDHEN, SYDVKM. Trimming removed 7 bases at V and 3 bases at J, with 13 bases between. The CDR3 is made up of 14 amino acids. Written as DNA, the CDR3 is TGTGCCAGCACTCCCCAGGGTAGTGGAAACACCATATATTTT. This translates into CASTPQGSGNTIYF.

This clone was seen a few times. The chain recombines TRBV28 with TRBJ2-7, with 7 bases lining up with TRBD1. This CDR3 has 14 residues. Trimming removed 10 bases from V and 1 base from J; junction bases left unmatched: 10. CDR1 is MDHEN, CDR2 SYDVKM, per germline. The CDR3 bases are TGTGCCACCCCACGGGGACAGATGTCCTACGAGCAGTACTTC. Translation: CATPRGQMSYEQYF.

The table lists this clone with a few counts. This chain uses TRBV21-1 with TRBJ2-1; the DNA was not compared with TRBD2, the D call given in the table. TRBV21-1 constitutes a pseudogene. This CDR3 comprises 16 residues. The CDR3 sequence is CASRRGASIPFYEQFF. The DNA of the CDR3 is TGTGCCAGCCGCCGGGGAGCTTCCATCCCATTCTATGAGCAGTTCTTC.

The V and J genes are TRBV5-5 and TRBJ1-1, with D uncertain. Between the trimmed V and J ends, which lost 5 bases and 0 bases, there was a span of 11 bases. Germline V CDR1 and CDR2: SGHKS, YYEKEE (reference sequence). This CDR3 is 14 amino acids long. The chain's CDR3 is CASRPPGMNTEAFF. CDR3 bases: TGTGCCAGCAGGCCTCCGGGAATGAACACTGAAGCTTTCTTT.

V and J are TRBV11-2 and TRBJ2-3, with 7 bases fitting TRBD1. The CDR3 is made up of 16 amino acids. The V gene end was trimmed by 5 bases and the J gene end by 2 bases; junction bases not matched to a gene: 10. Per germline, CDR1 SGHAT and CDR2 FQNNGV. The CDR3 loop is CASSPVGDSNTDTQYF. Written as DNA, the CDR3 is TGTGCCAGCAGCCCGGTGGGGGACAGCAACACAGATACGCAGTATTTT.

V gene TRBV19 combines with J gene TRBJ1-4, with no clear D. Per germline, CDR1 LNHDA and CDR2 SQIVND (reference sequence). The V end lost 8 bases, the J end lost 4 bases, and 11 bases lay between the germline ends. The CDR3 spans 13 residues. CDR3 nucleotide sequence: TGTGCCAGTTACGGAGGCTTTAATGAAAAACTGTTTTTT. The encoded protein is CASYGGFNEKLFF.

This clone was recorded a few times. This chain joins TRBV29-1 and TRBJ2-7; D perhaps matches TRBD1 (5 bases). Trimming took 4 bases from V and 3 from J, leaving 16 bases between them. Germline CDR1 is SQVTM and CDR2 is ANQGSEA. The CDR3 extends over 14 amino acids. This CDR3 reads CSVVLVGASYEQYF. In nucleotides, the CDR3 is TGCAGCGTTGTCTTGGTAGGGGCAAGCTACGAGCAGTACTTC.

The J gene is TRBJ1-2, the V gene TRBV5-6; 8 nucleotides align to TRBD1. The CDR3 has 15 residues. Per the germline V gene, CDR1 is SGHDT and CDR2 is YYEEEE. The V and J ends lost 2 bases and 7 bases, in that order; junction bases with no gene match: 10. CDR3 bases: TGTGCCAGCAGCTTAATAACAGGGGGAACGAGTGGCTACACCTTC. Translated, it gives CASSLITGGTSGYTF.

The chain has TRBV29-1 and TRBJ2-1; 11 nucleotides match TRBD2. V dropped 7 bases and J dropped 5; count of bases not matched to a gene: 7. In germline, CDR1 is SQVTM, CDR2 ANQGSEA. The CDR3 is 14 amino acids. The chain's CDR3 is CSAKLAGENNEQFF. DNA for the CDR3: TGCAGCGCCAAACTAGCGGGAGAGAACAATGAGCAGTTCTTC.

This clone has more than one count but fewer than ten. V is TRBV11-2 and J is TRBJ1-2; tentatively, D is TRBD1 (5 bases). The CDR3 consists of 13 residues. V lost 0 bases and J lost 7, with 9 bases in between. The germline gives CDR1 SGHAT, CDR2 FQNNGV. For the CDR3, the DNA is TGTGCCAGCAGCTTAGATCCGGGGGGTGGCTACACCTTC. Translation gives CASSLDPGGGYTF.

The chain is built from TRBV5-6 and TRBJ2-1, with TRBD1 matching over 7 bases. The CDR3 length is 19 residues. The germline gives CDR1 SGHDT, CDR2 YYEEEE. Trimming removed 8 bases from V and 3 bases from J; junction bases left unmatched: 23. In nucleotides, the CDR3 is TGTGCCAGAGGTCCTACCGGGACAGAAGATTCATCTTTCTACAATGAGCAGTTCTTC. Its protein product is CARGPTGTEDSSFYNEQFF.

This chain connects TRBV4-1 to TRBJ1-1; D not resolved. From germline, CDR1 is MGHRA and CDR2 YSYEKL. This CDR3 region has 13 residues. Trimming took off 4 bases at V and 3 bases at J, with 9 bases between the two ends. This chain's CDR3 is CASSPDGDTEAFF. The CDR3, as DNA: TGCGCCAGCAGCCCCGACGGGGACACTGAAGCTTTCTTT.

CDR3 bases: TGTGCCAGCAGCGCAAGCGGGGGGAACTCTGGGGCCAACGTCCTGACTTTC. It codes for CASSASGGNSGANVLTF. V gene TRBV9 combines with J gene TRBJ2-6; TRBD2 agrees at 9 bases. The length of the CDR3 is 17 residues. Germline V gene data show CDR1 as SGDLS and CDR2 as YYNGEE. Trimming at V came to 3 bases and at J to 0 bases, leaving 4 bases not matched to a gene.

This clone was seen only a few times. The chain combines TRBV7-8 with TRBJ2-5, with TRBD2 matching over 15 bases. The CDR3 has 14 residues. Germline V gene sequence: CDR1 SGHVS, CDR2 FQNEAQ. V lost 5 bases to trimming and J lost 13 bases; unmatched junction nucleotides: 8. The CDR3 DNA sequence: TGTGCCAGCAGCCCGGGACTAGCGGGGGGCGGGTGGTACTTC. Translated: CASSPGLAGGGWYF.

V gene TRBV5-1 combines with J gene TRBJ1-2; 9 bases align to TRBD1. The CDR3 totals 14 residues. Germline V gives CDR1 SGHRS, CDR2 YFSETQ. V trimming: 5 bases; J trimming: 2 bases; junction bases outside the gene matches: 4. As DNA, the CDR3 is TGCGCCAGCAGTTTGACAGGGGGAAACTATGGCTACACCTTC. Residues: CASSLTGGNYGYTF.

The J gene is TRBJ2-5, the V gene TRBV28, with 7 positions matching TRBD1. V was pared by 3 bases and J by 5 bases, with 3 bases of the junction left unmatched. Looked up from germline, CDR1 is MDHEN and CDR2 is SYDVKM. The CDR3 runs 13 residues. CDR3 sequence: CASSLRGPETQYF. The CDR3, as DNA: TGTGCCAGCAGTTTGAGGGGGCCGGAGACCCAGTACTTC.

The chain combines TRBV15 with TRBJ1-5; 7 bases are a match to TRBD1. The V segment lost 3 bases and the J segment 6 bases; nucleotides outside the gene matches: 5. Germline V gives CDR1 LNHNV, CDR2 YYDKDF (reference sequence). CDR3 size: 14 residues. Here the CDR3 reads CATSSPTGSQPQHF. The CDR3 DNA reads TGTGCCACCAGCAGTCCGACAGGGTCTCAGCCCCAGCATTTT.

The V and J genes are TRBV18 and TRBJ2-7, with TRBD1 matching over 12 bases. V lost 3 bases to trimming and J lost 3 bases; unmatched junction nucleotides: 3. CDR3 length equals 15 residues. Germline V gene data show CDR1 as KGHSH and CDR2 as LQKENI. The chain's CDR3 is CASSPGQGAVYEQYF. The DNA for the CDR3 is TGTGCCAGCTCACCGGGACAGGGGGCCGTCTACGAGCAGTACTTC.

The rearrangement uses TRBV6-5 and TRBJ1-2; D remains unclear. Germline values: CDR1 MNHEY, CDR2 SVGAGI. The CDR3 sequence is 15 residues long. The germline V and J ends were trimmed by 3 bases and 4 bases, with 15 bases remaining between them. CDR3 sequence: CASSYSGLAGYGYTF. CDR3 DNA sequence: TGTGCCAGCAGTTATAGCGGCTTGGCAGGCTATGGCTACACCTTC.

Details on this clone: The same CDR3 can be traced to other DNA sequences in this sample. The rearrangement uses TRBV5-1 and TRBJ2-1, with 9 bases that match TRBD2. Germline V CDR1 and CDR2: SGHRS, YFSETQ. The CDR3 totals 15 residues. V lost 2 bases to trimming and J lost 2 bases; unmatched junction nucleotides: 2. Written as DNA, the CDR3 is TGCGCCAGCAGCTTAGCGGGGGGTGCCTACAATGAGCAGTTCTTC. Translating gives CASSLAGGAYNEQFF.

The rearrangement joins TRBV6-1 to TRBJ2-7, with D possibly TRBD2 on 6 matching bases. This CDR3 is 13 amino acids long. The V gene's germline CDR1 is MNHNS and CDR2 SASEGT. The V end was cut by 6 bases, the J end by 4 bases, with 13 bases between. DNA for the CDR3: TGTGCCAGCAGAGGGACTGGTCTTTACGAGCAGTACTTC. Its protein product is CASRGTGLYEQYF.

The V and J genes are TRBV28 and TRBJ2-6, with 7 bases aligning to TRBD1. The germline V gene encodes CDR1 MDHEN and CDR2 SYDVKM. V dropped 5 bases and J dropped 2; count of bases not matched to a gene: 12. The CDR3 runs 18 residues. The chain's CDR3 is CASSPPGGRTTGANVLTF. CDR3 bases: TGTGCCAGCAGTCCTCCAGGGGGACGCACGACTGGGGCCAACGTCCTGACTTTC.

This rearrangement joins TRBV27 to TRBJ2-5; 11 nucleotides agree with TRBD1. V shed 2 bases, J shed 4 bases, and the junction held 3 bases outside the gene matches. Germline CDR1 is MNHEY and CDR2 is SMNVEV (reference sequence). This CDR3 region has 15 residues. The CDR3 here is CASSLVGQGGETQYF. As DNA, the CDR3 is TGTGCCAGCAGTTTAGTGGGACAGGGGGGAGAGACCCAGTACTTC.

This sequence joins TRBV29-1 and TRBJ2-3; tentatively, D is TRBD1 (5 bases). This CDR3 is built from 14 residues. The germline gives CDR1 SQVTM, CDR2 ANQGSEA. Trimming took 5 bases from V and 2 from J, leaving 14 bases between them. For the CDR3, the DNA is TGCAGCGTTCTAACAGGTTACACCACAGATACGCAGTATTTT. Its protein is CSVLTGYTTDTQYF.

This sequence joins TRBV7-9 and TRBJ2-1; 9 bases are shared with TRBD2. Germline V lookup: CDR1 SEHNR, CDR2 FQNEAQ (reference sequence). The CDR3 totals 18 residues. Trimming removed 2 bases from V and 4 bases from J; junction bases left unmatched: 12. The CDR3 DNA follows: TGTGCCAGCAGCTTAAATAGCGGGGGCGGACTTCCTTACAATGAGCAGTTCTTC. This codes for CASSLNSGGGLPYNEQFF.

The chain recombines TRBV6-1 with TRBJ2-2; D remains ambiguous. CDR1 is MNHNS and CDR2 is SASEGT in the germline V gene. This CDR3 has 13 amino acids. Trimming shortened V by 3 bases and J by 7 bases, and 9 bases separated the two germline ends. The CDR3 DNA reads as TGTGCCAGCAGTGACCATCCGGGCGGGGAGCTGTTTTTT. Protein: CASSDHPGGELFF.

This CDR3 reads CASSIMGGNQPQHF. In DNA, the CDR3 is TGTGCCAGTAGTATAATGGGAGGGAATCAGCCCCAGCATTTT. The chain employs TRBV19 and TRBJ1-5; D remains unclear. V dropped 2 bases and J dropped 4 bases, with 9 bases sitting between them. This CDR3 region has 14 residues. Per germline, CDR1 LNHDA and CDR2 SQIVND (reference sequence).

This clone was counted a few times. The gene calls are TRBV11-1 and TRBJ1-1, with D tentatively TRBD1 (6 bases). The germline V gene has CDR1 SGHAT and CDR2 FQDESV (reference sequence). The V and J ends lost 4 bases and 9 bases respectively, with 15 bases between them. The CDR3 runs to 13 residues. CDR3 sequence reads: CASSSSPGTKAFF. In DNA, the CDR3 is TGTGCCAGCAGCTCCTCACCCGGGACAAAAGCTTTCTTT. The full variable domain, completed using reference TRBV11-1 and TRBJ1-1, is EAEVAQSPRYKITEKSQAVAFWCDPISGHATLYWYRQILGQGPELLVQFQDESVVDDSQLPKDRFSAERLKGVDSTLKIQPAELGDSAMYLCASSSSPGTKAFFGQGTRLTVV.

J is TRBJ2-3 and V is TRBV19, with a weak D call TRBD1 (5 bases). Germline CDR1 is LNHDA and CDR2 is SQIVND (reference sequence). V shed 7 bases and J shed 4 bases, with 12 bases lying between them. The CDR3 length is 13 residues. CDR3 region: CASTPDKSDTQYF. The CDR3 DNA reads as TGTGCCAGTACTCCGGACAAATCAGATACGCAGTATTTT.

The CDR3 sequence: CASSDVGQGADTQYF. The CDR3 region has the DNA TGTGCCAGCAGTGATGTAGGACAGGGGGCAGATACGCAGTATTTT. The rearrangement joins TRBV25-1 to TRBJ2-3; TRBD1 aligns across 10 bases. The CDR3 totals 15 residues. Germline CDR1 reads MGHDK; CDR2 reads SYGVNS. Germline trimming cut 3 bases from V and 4 bases from J; bases unmatched to any gene: 4.